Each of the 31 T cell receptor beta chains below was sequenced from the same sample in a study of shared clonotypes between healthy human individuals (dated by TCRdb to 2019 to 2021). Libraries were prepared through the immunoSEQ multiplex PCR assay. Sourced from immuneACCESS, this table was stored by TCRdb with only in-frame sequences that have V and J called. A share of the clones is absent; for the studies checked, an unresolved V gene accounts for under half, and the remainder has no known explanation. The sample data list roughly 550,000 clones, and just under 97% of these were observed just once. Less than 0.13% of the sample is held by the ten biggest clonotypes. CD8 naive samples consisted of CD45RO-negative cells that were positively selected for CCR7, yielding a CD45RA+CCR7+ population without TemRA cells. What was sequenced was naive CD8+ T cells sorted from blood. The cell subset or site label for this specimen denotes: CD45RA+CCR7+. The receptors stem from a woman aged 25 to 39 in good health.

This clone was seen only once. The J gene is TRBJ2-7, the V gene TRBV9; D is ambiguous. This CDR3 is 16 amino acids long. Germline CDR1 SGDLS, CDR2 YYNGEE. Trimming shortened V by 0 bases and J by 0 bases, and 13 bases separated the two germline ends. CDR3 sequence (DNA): TGTGCCAGCAGCGTAGGAAGTCGGGCGAGCTCCTACGAGCAGTACTTC. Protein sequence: CASSVGSRASSYEQYF.

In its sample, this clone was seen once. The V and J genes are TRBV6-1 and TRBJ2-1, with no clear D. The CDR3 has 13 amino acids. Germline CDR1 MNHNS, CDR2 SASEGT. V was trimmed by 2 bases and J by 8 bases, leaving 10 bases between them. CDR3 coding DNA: TGTGCCAGCAGTGAAAGGCAGGCCGATGAGCAGTTCTTC. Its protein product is CASSERQADEQFF.

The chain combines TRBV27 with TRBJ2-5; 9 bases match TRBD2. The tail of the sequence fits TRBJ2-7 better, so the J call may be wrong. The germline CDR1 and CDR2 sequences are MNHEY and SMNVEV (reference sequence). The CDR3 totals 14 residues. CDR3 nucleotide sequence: TGTGCCAGCAGTTTCGCGGGAGGGCCCTACGAGCAGTACTTC. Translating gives CASSFAGGPYEQYF.

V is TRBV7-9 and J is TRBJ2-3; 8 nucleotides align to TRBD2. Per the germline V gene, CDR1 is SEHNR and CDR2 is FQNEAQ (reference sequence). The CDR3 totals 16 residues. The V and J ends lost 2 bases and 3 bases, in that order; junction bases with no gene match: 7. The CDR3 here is CASSLYSGAITDTQYF. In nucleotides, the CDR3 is TGTGCCAGCAGCTTATATAGCGGGGCCATAACAGATACGCAGTATTTT.

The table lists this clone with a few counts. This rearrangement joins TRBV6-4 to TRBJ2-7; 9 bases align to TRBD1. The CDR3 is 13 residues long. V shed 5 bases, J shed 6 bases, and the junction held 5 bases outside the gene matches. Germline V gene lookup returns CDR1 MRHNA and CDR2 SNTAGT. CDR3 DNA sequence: TGTGCCAGCAGTCCGGGACAGGGTCGCGAGCAGTACTTC. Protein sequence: CASSPGQGREQYF.

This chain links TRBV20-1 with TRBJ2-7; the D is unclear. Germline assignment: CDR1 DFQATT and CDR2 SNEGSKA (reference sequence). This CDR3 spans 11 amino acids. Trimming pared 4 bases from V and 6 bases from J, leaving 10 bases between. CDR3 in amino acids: CSAKVTTEQYF. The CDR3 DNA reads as TGCAGTGCTAAGGTGACCACCGAGCAGTACTTC.

The CDR3 here is CASSAQGAKGAFF. The CDR3 DNA sequence: TGTGCCAGCAGCGCTCAGGGGGCTAAGGGAGCTTTCTTT. The chain uses TRBV28 and TRBJ1-1; TRBD1 agrees at 8 bases. The CDR3 contains 13 residues. CDR1 MDHEN and CDR2 SYDVKM come from the germline V gene. The V and J ends lost 6 bases and 10 bases, in that order; junction bases with no gene match: 10.

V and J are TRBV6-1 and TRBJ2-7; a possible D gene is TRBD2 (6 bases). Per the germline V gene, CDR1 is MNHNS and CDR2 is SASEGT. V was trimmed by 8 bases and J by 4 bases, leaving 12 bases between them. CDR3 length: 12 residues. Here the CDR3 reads CASDSGGYEQYF. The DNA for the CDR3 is TGTGCCAGCGACTCTGGGGGGTACGAGCAGTACTTC.

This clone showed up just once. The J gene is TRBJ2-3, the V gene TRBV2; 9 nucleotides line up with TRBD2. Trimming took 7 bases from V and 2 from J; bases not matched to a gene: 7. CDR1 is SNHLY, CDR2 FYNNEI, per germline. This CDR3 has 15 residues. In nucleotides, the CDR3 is TGTGCCAGCAATAGTGTAGCGGGAGCCACAGATACGCAGTATTTT. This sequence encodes CASNSVAGATDTQYF.

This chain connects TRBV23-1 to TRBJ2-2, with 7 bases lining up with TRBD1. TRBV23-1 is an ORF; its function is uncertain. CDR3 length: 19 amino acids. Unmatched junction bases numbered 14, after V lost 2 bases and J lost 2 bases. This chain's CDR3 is CASSQVGDRAYPNTGELFF. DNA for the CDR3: TGCGCCAGCAGTCAAGTGGGGGACAGAGCATATCCAAACACCGGGGAGCTGTTTTTT.

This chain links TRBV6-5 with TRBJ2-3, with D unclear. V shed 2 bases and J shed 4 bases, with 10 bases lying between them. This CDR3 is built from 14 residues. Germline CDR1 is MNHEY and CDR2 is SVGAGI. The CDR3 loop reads CASSYALLADTQYF. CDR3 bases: TGTGCCAGCAGTTACGCCCTCTTGGCAGATACGCAGTATTTT.

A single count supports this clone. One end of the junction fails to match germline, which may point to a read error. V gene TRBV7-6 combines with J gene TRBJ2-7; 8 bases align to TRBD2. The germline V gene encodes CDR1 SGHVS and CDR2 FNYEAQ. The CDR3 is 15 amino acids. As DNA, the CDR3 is TGTGCCAGCAGCCTAAGCCAGCGGGAGTTTCACGTTGCGGTCTTC. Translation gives CASSLSQREFHVAVF.

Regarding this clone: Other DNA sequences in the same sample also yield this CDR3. The DNA of the CDR3 is TGTGCCAGCAGCTTTAGGGACAGCTACGAGCAGTACTTC. It yields the protein CASSFRDSYEQYF. The rearrangement links TRBV5-4 to TRBJ2-7; 7 bases align to TRBD1. The CDR3 has 13 residues. With V trimmed by 2 bases and J by 3 bases, 2 bases remained unmatched. CDR1 is SGHNT, CDR2 YYREEE, per germline (reference sequence).

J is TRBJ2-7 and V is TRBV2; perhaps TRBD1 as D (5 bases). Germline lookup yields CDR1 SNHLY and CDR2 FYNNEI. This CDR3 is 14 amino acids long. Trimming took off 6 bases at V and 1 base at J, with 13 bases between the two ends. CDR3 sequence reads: CASRAGFGSYEQYF. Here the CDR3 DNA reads TGTGCCAGCAGAGCAGGGTTCGGTTCCTACGAGCAGTACTTC. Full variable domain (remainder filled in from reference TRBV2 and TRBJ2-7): EPEVTQTPSHQVTQMGQEVILRCVPISNHLYFYWYRQILGQKVEFLVSFYNNEISEKSEIFDDQFSVERPDGSNFTLKIRSTKLEDSAMYFCASRAGFGSYEQYFGPGTRLTVT.

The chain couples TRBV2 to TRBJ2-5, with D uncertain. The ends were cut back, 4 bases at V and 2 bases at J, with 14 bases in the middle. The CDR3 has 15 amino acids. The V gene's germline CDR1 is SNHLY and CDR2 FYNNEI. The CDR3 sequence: CASSVSVLGQETQYF. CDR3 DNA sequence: TGTGCCAGCAGTGTTTCAGTCCTGGGGCAAGAGACCCAGTACTTC.

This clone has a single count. CDR3 loop: CASSLYGGGNQPQHF. The DNA for the CDR3 is TGTGCCAGCAGTTTATATGGCGGGGGCAATCAGCCCCAGCATTTT. The J gene is TRBJ1-5, the V gene TRBV28; D unresolved. The CDR3 consists of 15 residues. V gave up 1 base and J gave up 2 bases, with 9 bases separating them. The germline V gene encodes CDR1 MDHEN and CDR2 SYDVKM. The whole variable domain, filled in from reference TRBV28 and TRBJ1-5, reads DVKVTQSSRYLVKRTGEKVFLECVQDMDHENMFWYRQDPGLGLRLIYFSYDVKMKEKGDIPEGYSVSREKKERFSLILESASTNQTSMYLCASSLYGGGNQPQHFGDGTRLSIL.

The CDR3 region has the DNA TGTGCCAGCAGTGAAAGACAGAACTACGAGCAGTACTTC. This gives the protein CASSERQNYEQYF. V gene TRBV6-1 combines with J gene TRBJ2-7, with D perhaps matching TRBD1 (5 bases). Germline CDR1 MNHNS, CDR2 SASEGT. V lost 2 bases and J lost 3, with 8 bases in between. CDR3 length equals 13 residues.

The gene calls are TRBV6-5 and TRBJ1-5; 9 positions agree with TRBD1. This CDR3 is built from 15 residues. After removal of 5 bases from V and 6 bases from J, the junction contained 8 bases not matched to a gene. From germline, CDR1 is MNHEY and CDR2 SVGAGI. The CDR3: CASSHGQGSGQPQHF. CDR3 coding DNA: TGTGCCAGCAGTCACGGACAGGGGTCGGGTCAGCCCCAGCATTTT.

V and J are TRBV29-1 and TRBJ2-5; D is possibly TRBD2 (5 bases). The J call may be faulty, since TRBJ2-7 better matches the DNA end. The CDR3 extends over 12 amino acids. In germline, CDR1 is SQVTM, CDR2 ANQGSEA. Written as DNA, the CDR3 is TGCAGCGTTGACGAGGGTCCCTACGAGCAGTACTTC. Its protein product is CSVDEGPYEQYF.

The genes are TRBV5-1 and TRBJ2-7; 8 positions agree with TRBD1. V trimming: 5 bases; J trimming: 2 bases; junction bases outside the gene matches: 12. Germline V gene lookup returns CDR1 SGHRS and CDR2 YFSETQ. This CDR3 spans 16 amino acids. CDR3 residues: CASSVGQGRLAYEQYF. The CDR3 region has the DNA TGCGCCAGCAGTGTAGGACAGGGCCGACTGGCCTACGAGCAGTACTTC.

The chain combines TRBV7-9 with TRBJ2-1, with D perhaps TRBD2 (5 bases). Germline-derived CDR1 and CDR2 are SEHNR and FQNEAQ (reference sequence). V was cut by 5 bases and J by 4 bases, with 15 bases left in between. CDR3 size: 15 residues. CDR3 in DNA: TGTGCCAGCAGCCCGCTAGCTAAGCTTTACAATGAGCAGTTCTTC. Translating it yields CASSPLAKLYNEQFF.

CDR3 coding DNA: TGTGCCAGCAGTTTTTCCGGACTAGCGGAGCTCACAGATACGCAGTATTTT. Its protein is CASSFSGLAELTDTQYF. J is TRBJ2-3 and V is TRBV27; 10 bases fit TRBD2. CDR1 MNHEY and CDR2 SMNVEV come from the germline V gene (reference sequence). With V trimmed by 3 bases and J by 2 bases, 8 bases remained unmatched. The CDR3 sequence is 17 residues long.

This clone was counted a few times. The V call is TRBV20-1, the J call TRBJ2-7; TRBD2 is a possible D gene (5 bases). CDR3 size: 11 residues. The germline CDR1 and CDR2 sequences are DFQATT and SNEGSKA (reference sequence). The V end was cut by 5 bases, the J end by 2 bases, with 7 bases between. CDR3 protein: CSALAPYEQYF. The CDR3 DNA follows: TGCAGTGCTTTAGCGCCCTACGAGCAGTACTTC.

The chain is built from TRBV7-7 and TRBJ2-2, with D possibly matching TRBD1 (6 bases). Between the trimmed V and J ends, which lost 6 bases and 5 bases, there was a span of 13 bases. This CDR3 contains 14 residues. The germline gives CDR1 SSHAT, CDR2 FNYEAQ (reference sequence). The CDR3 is CASRQGPGTGELFF. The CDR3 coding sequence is TGTGCCAGCAGACAGGGCCCGGGGACCGGGGAGCTGTTTTTT.

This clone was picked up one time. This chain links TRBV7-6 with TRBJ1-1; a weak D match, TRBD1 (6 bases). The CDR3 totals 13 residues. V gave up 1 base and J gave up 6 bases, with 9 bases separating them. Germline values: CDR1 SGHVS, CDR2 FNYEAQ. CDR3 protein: CASSLGPGAEAFF. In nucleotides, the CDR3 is TGTGCCAGCAGCTTAGGCCCAGGGGCTGAAGCTTTCTTT.

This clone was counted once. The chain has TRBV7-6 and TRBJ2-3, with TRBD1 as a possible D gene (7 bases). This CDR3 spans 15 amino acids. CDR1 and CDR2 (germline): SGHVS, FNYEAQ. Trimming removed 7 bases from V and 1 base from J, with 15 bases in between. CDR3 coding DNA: TGTGCCAGCACCCCGGGGGACAGCCGCACAGATACGCAGTATTTT. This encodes CASTPGDSRTDTQYF.

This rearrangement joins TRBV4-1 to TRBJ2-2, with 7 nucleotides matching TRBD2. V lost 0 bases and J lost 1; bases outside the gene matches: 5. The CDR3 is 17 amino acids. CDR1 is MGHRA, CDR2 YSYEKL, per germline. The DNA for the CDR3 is TGCGCCAGCAGCCAAGAAGCGGGGACTATGAACACCGGGGAGCTGTTTTTT. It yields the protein CASSQEAGTMNTGELFF.

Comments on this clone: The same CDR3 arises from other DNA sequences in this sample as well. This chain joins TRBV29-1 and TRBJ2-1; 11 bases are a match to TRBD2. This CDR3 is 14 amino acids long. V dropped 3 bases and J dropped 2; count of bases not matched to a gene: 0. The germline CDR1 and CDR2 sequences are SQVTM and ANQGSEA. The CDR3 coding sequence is TGCAGCGTTGAGGGACTAGCGGCCTACAATGAGCAGTTCTTC. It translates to CSVEGLAAYNEQFF.

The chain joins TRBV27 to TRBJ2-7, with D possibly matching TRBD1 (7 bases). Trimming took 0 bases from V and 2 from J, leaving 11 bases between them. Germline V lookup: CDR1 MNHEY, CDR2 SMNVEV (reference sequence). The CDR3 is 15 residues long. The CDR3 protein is CASSLSTGTPYEQYF. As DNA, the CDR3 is TGTGCCAGCAGTTTATCGACAGGGACTCCCTACGAGCAGTACTTC.

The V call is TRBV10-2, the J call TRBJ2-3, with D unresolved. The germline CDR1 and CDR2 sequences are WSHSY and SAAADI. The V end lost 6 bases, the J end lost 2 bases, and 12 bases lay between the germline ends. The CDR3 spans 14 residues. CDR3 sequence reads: CASRIRVATDTQYF. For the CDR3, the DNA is TGCGCCAGCAGGATAAGAGTAGCCACAGATACGCAGTATTTT.

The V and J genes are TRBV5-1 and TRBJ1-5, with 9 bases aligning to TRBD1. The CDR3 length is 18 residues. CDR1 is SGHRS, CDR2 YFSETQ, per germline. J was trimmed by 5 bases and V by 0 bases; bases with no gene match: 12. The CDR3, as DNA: TGCGCCAGCAGCTTGGTTAGATTTAAAAGGACAGGGGATCAGCCCCAGCATTTT. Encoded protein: CASSLVRFKRTGDQPQHF.